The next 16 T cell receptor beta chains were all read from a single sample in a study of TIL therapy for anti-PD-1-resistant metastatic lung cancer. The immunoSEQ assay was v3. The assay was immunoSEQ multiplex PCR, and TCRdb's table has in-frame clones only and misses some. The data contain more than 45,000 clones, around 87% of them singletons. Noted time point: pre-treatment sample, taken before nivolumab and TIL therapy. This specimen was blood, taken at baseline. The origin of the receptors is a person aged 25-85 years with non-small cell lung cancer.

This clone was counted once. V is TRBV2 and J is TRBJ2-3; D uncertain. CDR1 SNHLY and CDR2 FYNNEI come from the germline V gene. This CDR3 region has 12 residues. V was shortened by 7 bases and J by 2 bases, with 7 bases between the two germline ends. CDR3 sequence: CASNFITDTQYF. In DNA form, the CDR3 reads TGTGCCAGCAATTTCATCACAGATACGCAGTATTTT.

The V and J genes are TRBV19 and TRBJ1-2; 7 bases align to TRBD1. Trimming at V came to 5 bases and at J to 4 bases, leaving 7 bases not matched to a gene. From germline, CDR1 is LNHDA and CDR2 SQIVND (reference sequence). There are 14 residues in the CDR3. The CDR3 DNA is TGTGCCAGTAGTCCCCGGCAGGGGGGCTATGGCTACACCTTC. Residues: CASSPRQGGYGYTF.

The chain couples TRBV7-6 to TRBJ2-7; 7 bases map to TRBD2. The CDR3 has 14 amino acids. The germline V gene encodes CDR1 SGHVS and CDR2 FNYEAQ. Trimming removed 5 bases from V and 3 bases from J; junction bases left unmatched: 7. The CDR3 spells CASSPRASGYEQYF. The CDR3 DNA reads TGTGCCAGCAGCCCCCGTGCTAGCGGCTACGAGCAGTACTTC.

The CDR3 nucleotides read TGTGCCAGCAGCGTAGGGCTAGCGGGGGGGCCGTCCTACGAGCAGTACTTC. Its translation: CASSVGLAGGPSYEQYF. The gene calls are TRBV9 and TRBJ2-7; TRBD2 matches 12 bases. This CDR3 is 17 amino acids long. After removal of 0 bases from V and 1 base from J, the junction contained 5 bases not matched to a gene. Germline values: CDR1 SGDLS, CDR2 YYNGEE.

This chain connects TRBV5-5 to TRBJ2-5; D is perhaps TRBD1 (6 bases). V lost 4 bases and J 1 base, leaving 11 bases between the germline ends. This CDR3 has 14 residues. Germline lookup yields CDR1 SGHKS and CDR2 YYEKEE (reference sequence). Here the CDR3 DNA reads TGTGCCAGCAGCCCGGGACACCCCCAAGAGACCCAGTACTTC. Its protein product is CASSPGHPQETQYF. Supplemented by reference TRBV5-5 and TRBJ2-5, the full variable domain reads DAGVTQSPTHLIKTRGQQVTLRCSPISGHKSVSWYQQVLGQGPQFIFQYYEKEERGRGNFPDRFSARQFPNYSSELNVNALLLGDSALYLCASSPGHPQETQYFGPGTRLLVL.

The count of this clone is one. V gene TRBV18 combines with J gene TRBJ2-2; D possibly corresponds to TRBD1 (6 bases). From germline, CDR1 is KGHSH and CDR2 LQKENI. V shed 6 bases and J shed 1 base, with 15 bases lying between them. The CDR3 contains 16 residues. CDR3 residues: CASSPPGHLNTGELFF. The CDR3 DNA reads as TGTGCCAGCTCCCCGCCGGGACATCTGAACACCGGGGAGCTGTTTTTT.

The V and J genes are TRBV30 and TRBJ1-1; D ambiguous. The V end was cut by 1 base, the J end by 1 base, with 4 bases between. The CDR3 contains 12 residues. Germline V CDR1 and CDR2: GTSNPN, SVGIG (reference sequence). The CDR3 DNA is TGTGCCTGGAGTGAGGGGAACACTGAAGCTTTCTTT. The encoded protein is CAWSEGNTEAFF. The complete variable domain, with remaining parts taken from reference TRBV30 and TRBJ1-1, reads SQTIHQWPATLVQPVGSPLSLECTVEGTSNPNLYWYRQAAGRGLQLLFYSVGIGQISSEVPQNLSASRPQDRQFILSSKKLLLSDSGFYLCAWSEGNTEAFFGQGTRLTVV.

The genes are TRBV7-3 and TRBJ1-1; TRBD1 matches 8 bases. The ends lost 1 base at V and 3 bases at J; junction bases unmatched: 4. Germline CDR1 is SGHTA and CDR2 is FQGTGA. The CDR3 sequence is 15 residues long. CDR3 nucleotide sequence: TGTGCCAGCAGCTTAATGGCACAGGGGGACACTGAAGCTTTCTTT. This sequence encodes CASSLMAQGDTEAFF.

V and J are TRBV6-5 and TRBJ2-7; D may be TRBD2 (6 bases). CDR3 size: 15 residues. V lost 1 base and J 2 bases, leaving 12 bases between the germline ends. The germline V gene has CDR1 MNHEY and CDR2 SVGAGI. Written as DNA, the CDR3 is TGTGCCAGCAGTTACTTATCCGGAGGGACCTACGAGCAGTACTTC. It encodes CASSYLSGGTYEQYF.

CDR3 loop: CASRQGTTPSYEQYF. The CDR3 DNA reads TGTGCCAGCAGACAGGGGACTACACCCTCCTACGAGCAGTACTTC. V is TRBV6-5 and J is TRBJ2-7; D possibly matches TRBD1 or TRBD2 (7 bases each). Trimming stripped 6 bases from V and 0 bases from J, with 15 bases between. The CDR3 contains 15 residues. Germline CDR1 and CDR2: MNHEY and SVGAGI.

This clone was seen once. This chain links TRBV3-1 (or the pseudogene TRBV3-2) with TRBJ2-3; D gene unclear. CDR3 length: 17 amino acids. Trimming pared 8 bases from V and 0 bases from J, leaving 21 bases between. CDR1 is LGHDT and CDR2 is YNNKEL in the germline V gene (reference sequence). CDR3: CASAHRALVFSTDTQYF. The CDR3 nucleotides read TGTGCCAGCGCCCACCGTGCCCTGGTGTTTAGCACAGATACGCAGTATTTT.

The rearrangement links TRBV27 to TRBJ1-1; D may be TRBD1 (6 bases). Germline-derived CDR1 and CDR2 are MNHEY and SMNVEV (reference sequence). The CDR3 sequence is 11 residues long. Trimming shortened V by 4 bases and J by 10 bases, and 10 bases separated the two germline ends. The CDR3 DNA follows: TGTGCCAGCAGTTCAATCAGGGGAGCTTTCTTT. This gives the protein CASSSIRGAFF.

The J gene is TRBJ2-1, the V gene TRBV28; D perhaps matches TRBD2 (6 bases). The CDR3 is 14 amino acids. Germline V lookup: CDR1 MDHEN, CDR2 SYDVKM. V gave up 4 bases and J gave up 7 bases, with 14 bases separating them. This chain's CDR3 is CASSYLRGGNEQFF. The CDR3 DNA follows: TGTGCCAGCAGTTACCTCCGGGGAGGAAATGAGCAGTTCTTC.

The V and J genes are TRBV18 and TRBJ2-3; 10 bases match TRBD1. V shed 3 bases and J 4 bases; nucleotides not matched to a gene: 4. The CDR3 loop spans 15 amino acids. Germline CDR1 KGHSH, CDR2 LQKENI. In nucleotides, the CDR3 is TGTGCCAGCTCACCCGGACAGGGGGTGGCAGATACGCAGTATTTT. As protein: CASSPGQGVADTQYF.

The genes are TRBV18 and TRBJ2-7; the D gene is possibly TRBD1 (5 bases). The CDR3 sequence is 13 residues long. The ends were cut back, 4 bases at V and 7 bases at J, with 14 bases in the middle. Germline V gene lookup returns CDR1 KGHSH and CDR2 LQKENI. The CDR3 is CASSQQANGEQYF. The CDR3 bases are TGTGCCAGCTCACAACAGGCCAACGGAGAGCAGTACTTC.

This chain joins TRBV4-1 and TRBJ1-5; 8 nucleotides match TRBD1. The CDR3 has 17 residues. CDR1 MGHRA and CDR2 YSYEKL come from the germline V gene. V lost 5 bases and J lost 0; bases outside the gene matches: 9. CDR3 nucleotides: TGCGCCAGCAGCGAATTCGGAGGACAGGGTAGCAATCAGCCCCAGCATTTT. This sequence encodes CASSEFGGQGSNQPQHF.